This paragraph reports one T cell receptor beta chain. No antigen is known for it. No per-base quality is available; no much larger clone lies one base away. This sample stems from a study of T cells generated in artificial thymic organoids listed by TCRdb under 2017. At the level of the whole study: The study compared TCR alpha and beta CDR3 repertoires of CD8 single positive T cells derived from in vitro artificial thymic organoids with the repertoires of thymic and peripheral blood naive CD8 T cells. The repertoire sequencing data shown were described as representative of three independent experiments. Study-wide findings and limitations: Organoid-derived CD8 single positive T cells showed physiological TCR clonotype diversity comparable to thymic and blood naive CD8 T cells.

Healthy adult donors provided non-mobilized peripheral blood. Primary CD8+ T cells were enriched by magnetic beads using the Miltenyi CD8+ T cell Isolation Kit. Prior to RNA extraction, naive CD8 T cells from blood were isolated by FACS sorting as CD3+TCRalphabeta+CD8+CD45RO-CCR7+ cells. For each sample, the RNeasy Micro kit was used to purify total RNA from around 40,000 to 200,000 sorted cells, and RNA quality was checked on an Agilent RNA 6000 Nano chip. TCRalpha and TCRbeta libraries were amplified separately by semi-nested PCR with Advantage 2 and reverse primers in the TRAC or TRBC constant regions. First-strand cDNA synthesis used between about 3 and 500 ng of total RNA. TCR cDNA libraries were made by 5'-RACE with the SMARTer PCR cDNA Synthesis kit, using a poly-dT primer for first-strand synthesis. Sample-specific 5-nucleotide barcodes were carried by the semi-nested constant-region reverse primers, and the resulting products were cleaned using the Zymo DNA Clean and Concentrator-5 kit. Pools of up to ten barcoded samples were ligated to Illumina adaptors and sequenced on an Illumina MiSeq as 2 x 150 bp paired-end reads. Turning to the authors' computational methods: Demultiplexed reads were aligned using BLAT against a custom library containing all human TRAV, TRAJ, TRBV, TRBD and TRBJ combinations from IMGT. The best BLAT hits were picked using pslCDnaFilter (-maxAligns=1, -ignoreIntrons), and custom Perl scripts were used to calculate clonotype frequencies. Clones were called with MiXCR by TCRdb after fastp trimmed the public reads at Q25, and only in-frame beta chains were retained. Each record represents a unique CDR3 protein, reported with the most common genes and DNA among its rows. TCRdb's processing, not the study's, gives the V and J calls here. The sample records around 3,000 distinct CDR3 sequences, roughly 34% of which are singletons. About 2.2% of the sample is in the top ten clones.

From the cysteine through the phenylalanine, the CDR3 covers 14 amino acids. Just CDR3 DNA is preserved here, 42 bases in frame from base 1. V is cut by 10 bases and J by 6 bases, and the space between the germline ends is 21 bases. CDR1 and CDR2 were assigned from the germline V gene as MNHEY and SVGAGI. This receptor was taken from a human donor who gave cord blood stem cells for thymic organoid culture, a cardiac surgery patient who gave postnatal thymus, or a blood donor (not recorded which). In this chain, TRBV6-5 is recombined with TRBJ1-1; perhaps TRBD1 is the D gene, with 5 bases matching. Input material: naive CD8+ T cells from blood. The sample's cell subset or site label, decoded: CD3+TCRalphabeta+CD8SP T cells; for blood, CD45RO-CCR7+ naive CD8+ T cells. CDR3 sequence: CATRQQAPVAEAFF. The sequenced DNA: TGTGCCACTAGACAACAGGCCCCTGTCGCTGAAGCTTTCTTT.